The present entry profiles one T cell receptor beta chain with its context. Its antigen remains unidentified. This sample is part of a study of vaccination and CD4 T cells after COVID-19. On the study more broadly: The convalescents included six males and four females, and among them two were Hispanic while seven were Caucasian.

The study, taken as a whole, reports: A nonsignificant rise from approximately 21 to 38 was seen in the median number of SARS-CoV-2-reactive clonotypes.

This CDR3 is built from 14 residues. The V and J ends lost 4 bases and 6 bases respectively, with 13 bases between them. Germline V CDR1 and CDR2: GTSNPN, SVGIG (reference sequence). Regarding treatment: approximately 11-day PBMC culture with coronavirus spike peptide pools or control peptides (ViraFEST assay). Oncomine TCR Beta short-read sequencing was applied to DNA from cultured CD4+ T cells. Investigators isolated genomic DNA from cultured CD4+ T cells. TCRdb passed the PCR reads through MiXCR, listing each CDR3 protein once. The data hold about 12,000 distinct CDR3 sequences, with approximately 50% observed a single time.

This sequence originates from a human donor who had recovered from COVID-19. The chain has TRBV30 and TRBJ1-6; tentatively, D is TRBD1 (5 bases). Sequencing used CD4+ T cells from blood, cultured in vitro. The CDR3 sequence: CAWNEGTRNSPLHF. The CDR3 bases are TGTGCCTGGAATGAGGGGACCCGTAATTCACCCCTCCACTTT.